These 20 T cell receptor beta chains came from one sample sequenced in a study of CD8 T cells in Susac syndrome. Roughly 0.45 to 1 ug RNA was reverse transcribed with random hexamers. Each CDR3 protein gets one entry after TCRdb re-called the immunoSEQ multiplex PCR reads with MiXCR. The sample includes 100,000 to 110,000 distinct CDR3 sequences, 95% of them seen just once. The sequenced material came from CD8+ T cells from PBMCs. These receptors originate from a human donor with Susac syndrome.

This chain uses TRBV13 with TRBJ2-7; 7 bases agree with TRBD2. V trimming: 5 bases; J trimming: 5 bases; junction bases outside the gene matches: 9. CDR1 is PRHDT, CDR2 FYEKMQ, per germline (reference sequence). The CDR3 extends over 14 amino acids. The CDR3: CASSPWRERNEQYF. CDR3 bases: TGTGCCAGCAGCCCATGGCGGGAGAGGAACGAGCAGTACTTC.

This chain joins TRBV16 and TRBJ2-1, with unresolved D. Germline CDR1 reads KGHSY; CDR2 reads FQNENV. This CDR3 has 17 residues. Trimming took 1 base from V and 5 from J, leaving 18 bases between them. Here the CDR3 reads CASSQYRDPFYDNEQFF. The CDR3 DNA reads TGTGCCAGCAGCCAATATAGAGACCCCTTCTATGACAATGAGCAGTTCTTC.

The genes are TRBV2 and TRBJ2-1; the D is unclear. Germline lookup yields CDR1 SNHLY and CDR2 FYNNEI. The CDR3 is made up of 11 amino acids. Written as DNA, the CDR3 is TGTGCAAACAGTTCCTACAATGAGCAGTTCTTC. Amino acid sequence: CANSSYNEQFF.

V is TRBV5-1 and J is TRBJ2-5; D is perhaps TRBD2 (5 bases). The CDR3 consists of 13 residues. Trimming cost V 4 bases and J 2 bases, with 9 bases left between them. CDR1 is SGHRS, CDR2 YFSETQ, per germline. CDR3 loop: CASSETGQETQYF. DNA of the CDR3: TGCGCCAGCAGCGAAACGGGACAAGAGACCCAGTACTTC. The complete variable domain, with remaining parts taken from reference TRBV5-1 and TRBJ2-5, reads KAGVTQTPRYLIKTRGQQVTLSCSPISGHRSVSWYQQTPGQGLQFLFEYFSETQRNKGNFPGRFSGRQFSNSRSEMNVSTLELGDSALYLCASSETGQETQYFGPGTRLLVL.

The chain is built from TRBV14 and TRBJ2-7, with D unclear. This CDR3 has 12 residues. V dropped 0 bases and J dropped 8 bases, with 8 bases sitting between them. Looked up from germline, CDR1 is SGHDN and CDR2 is FVKESK. In DNA form, the CDR3 reads TGTGCCAGCAGCCAAGATTGGGATAAGCAGTACTTC. It is translated as CASSQDWDKQYF.

This clonotype showed up just once. The chain uses TRBV3-1 and TRBJ1-2, with D possibly matching TRBD1 (6 bases). Germline loops: CDR1 LGHDT, CDR2 YNNKEL (reference sequence). The CDR3 is made up of 13 amino acids. V was trimmed by 10 bases and J by 3 bases, leaving 15 bases between them. In DNA, the CDR3 is TGTGCCACCAGGTCCGAGGGGGACTATGGCTACACCTTC. It translates to CATRSEGDYGYTF. The full variable domain, rest sourced from reference TRBV3-1 and TRBJ1-2, is DTAVSQTPKYLVTQMGNDKSIKCEQNLGHDTMYWYKQDSKKFLKIMFSYNNKELIINETVPNRFSPKSPDKAHLNLHINSLELGDSAVYFCATRSEGDYGYTFGSGTRLTVV.

The chain uses TRBV23-1 and TRBJ1-2, with D possibly being TRBD1 (5 bases). TRBV23-1 is classed as an ORF, of uncertain function. The length of the CDR3 is 16 residues. Trimming cost V 0 bases and J 8 bases, with 19 bases left between them. CDR3 coding DNA: TGCGCCAGCAGTCAATCGTTTGGAGGGACCCCCCAAGGCTACACCTTC. Translated: CASSQSFGGTPQGYTF.

The chain combines TRBV27 with TRBJ2-7; no reliable D call. V dropped 4 bases and J dropped 2 bases, with 9 bases sitting between them. The germline V gene encodes CDR1 MNHEY and CDR2 SMNVEV (reference sequence). This CDR3 region has 13 residues. The CDR3 region is CASSSAPAYEQYF. CDR3 nucleotides: TGTGCCAGCAGTTCCGCGCCTGCCTACGAGCAGTACTTC.

J is TRBJ2-1 and V is TRBV27, with unresolved D. The CDR3 length is 15 residues. Germline lookup yields CDR1 MNHEY and CDR2 SMNVEV (reference sequence). V shed 2 bases and J shed 3 bases, with 11 bases lying between them. CDR3 in amino acids: CASSLVGIGYNEQFF. In DNA form, the CDR3 reads TGTGCCAGCAGTTTAGTGGGCATTGGCTACAATGAGCAGTTCTTC.

This chain joins TRBV3-1 and TRBJ2-7, with 9 bases identical to TRBD1. Looked up from germline, CDR1 is LGHDT and CDR2 is YNNKEL (reference sequence). J lost 5 bases, V lost 5 bases, and 10 bases had no gene match. This CDR3 region has 15 residues. The CDR3 region has the DNA TGTGCCAGCAGCTTCAGAGGACAGGGGAACCACGAGCAGTACTTC. It is translated as CASSFRGQGNHEQYF.

The V and J genes are TRBV20-1 and TRBJ2-3, with 10 bases identical to TRBD2. Germline CDR1 reads DFQATT; CDR2 reads SNEGSKA (reference sequence). This CDR3 is built from 15 residues. J gave up 4 bases and V 3 bases, and 7 bases lay outside the gene matches. CDR3 nucleotides: TGCAGTGCTAGCACCCTAGCGGGAGAAGCAGATACGCAGTATTTT. Protein: CSASTLAGEADTQYF.

This clonotype was detected only once. V is TRBV9 and J is TRBJ2-2, with D possibly TRBD2 on 6 matching bases. The CDR3 sequence is 14 residues long. The germline V gene has CDR1 SGDLS and CDR2 YYNGEE. Trimming stripped 8 bases from V and 3 bases from J, with 14 bases between. CDR3 residues: CASDTGTYTGELFF. The DNA of the CDR3 is TGTGCCAGTGATACCGGGACTTACACCGGGGAGCTGTTTTTT.

The rearrangement joins TRBV4-1 to TRBJ2-2; no clear D gene. With 1 base removed from V and 4 bases from J, the gap between germline ends came to 4 bases. The CDR3 is 13 residues long. In germline, CDR1 is MGHRA, CDR2 YSYEKL. CDR3 sequence reads: CASSQGITGELFF. CDR3 nucleotide sequence: TGCGCCAGCAGCCAAGGCATCACCGGGGAGCTGTTTTTT.

The chain has TRBV11-1 and TRBJ2-4, with D possibly TRBD2 on 5 matching bases. This CDR3 comprises 13 residues. Trimming removed 5 bases at V and 7 bases at J, with 12 bases between. Germline lookup yields CDR1 SGHAT and CDR2 FQDESV (reference sequence). DNA for the CDR3: TGTGCCAGCAGCCGCTCTAGCTTGAACATTCAGTACTTC. Its translation is CASSRSSLNIQYF.

The chain has TRBV3-1 and TRBJ2-1, with a weak D call TRBD1 (5 bases). In germline, CDR1 is LGHDT, CDR2 YNNKEL (reference sequence). Trimming removed 2 bases from V and 8 bases from J, with 13 bases in between. CDR3 size: 14 residues. CDR3 coding DNA: TGTGCCAGCAGCCAATCAAGACAGAGGCATGAGCAGTTCTTC. Its translation is CASSQSRQRHEQFF.

The chain is built from TRBV20-1 and TRBJ2-2, with D possibly TRBD2 on 6 matching bases. The ends were cut back, 5 bases at V and 6 bases at J, with 10 bases in the middle. CDR3 length: 12 residues. From germline, CDR1 is DFQATT and CDR2 SNEGSKA (reference sequence). The CDR3 is CSALSGAGELFF. CDR3 bases: TGCAGTGCTCTTAGCGGAGCCGGGGAGCTGTTTTTT.

This chain connects TRBV18 to TRBJ1-4, with D maybe TRBD1 (5 bases). V lost 4 bases and J lost 6, with 9 bases in between. The CDR3 loop spans 13 amino acids. Germline V gives CDR1 KGHSH, CDR2 LQKENI. CDR3 loop: CASSHGTDEKLFF. CDR3 coding DNA: TGTGCCAGCTCACATGGGACTGATGAAAAACTGTTTTTT.

The chain uses TRBV7-9 and TRBJ2-7; D is unresolved. V lost 0 bases, J lost 5 bases, and 14 bases lay in between. Germline values: CDR1 SEHNR, CDR2 FQNEAQ (reference sequence). The CDR3 length is 15 residues. The CDR3 region has the DNA TGTGCCAGCAGCTTAGCTAATCGTGGGCCCGACGAGCAGTACTTC. It codes for CASSLANRGPDEQYF.

CDR3 loop: CASSLGTSEQYF. As DNA, the CDR3 is TGTGCCAGCAGCTTGGGGACTAGCGAGCAGTACTTC. The chain is built from TRBV5-6 and TRBJ2-7; 7 bases are shared with TRBD2. This CDR3 has 12 residues. Germline V gene sequence: CDR1 SGHDT, CDR2 YYEEEE. Germline trimming cut 0 bases from V and 6 bases from J; bases unmatched to any gene: 0.

This chain connects TRBV20-1 to TRBJ1-2; maybe TRBD1 (6 bases). Trimming removed 0 bases at V and 8 bases at J, with 7 bases between. Looked up from germline, CDR1 is DFQATT and CDR2 is SNEGSKA (reference sequence). The CDR3 loop spans 11 amino acids. For the CDR3, the DNA is TGCAGTGCTAGAGAGGGGGCAGGCTACACCTTC. Its protein product is CSAREGAGYTF.